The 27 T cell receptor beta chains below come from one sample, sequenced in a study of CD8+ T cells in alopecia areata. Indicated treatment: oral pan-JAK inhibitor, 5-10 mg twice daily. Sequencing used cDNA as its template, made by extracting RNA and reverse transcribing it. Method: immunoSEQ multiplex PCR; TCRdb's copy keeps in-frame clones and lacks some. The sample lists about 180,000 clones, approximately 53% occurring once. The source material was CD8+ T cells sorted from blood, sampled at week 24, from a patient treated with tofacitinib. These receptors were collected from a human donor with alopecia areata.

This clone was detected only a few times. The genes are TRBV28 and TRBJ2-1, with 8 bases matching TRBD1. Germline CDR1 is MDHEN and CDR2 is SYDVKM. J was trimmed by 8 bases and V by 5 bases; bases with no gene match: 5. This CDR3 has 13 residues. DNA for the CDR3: TGTGCCAGCAGTCTCAGACAGGGGCATGAGCAGTTCTTC. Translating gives CASSLRQGHEQFF.

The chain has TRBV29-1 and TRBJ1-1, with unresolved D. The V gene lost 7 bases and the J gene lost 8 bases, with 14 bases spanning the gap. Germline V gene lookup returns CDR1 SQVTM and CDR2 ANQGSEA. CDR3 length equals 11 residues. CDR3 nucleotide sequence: TGCAGCGCAGAGACACCAATCGAAGCTTTCTTT. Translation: CSAETPIEAFF. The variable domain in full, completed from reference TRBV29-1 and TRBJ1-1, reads SAVISQKPSRDICQRGTSLTIQCQVDSQVTMMFWYRQQPGQSLTLIATANQGSEATYESGFVIDKFPISRPNLTFSTLTVSNMSPEDSSIYLCSAETPIEAFFGQGTRLTVV.

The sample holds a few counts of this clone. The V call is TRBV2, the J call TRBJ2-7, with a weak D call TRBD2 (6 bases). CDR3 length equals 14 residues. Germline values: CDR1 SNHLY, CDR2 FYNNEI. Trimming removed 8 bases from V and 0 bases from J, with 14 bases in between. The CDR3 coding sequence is TGTGCCAGCGGATGGGACGGGAGCTCCTACGAGCAGTACTTC. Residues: CASGWDGSSYEQYF.

CDR3 region: CASSVEGGQEAFF. CDR3 DNA: TGTGCCAGCAGCGTAGAGGGGGGACAGGAAGCTTTCTTT. This chain joins TRBV9 and TRBJ1-1; 7 nucleotides agree with TRBD1. CDR1 is SGDLS, CDR2 YYNGEE, per germline. Trimming at V came to 0 bases and at J to 8 bases, leaving 4 bases not matched to a gene. CDR3 size: 13 residues.

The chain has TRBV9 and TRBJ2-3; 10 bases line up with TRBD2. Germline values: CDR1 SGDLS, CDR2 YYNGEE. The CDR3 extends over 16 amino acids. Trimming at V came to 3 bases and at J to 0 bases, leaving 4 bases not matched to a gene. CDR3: CASSASGGASTDTQYF. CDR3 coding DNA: TGTGCCAGCAGCGCCAGCGGGGGGGCCAGCACAGATACGCAGTATTTT.

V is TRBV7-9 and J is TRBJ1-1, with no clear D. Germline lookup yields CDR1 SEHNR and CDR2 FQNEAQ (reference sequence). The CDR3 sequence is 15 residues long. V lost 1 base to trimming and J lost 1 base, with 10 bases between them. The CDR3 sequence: CASSLGPIPNTEAFF. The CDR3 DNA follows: TGTGCCAGCAGCTTAGGGCCGATCCCGAACACTGAAGCTTTCTTT.

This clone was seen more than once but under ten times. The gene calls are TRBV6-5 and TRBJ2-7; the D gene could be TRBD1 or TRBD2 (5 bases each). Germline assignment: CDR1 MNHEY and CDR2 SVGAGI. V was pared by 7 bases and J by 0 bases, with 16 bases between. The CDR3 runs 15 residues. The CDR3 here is CASKVDGASSYEQYF. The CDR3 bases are TGTGCCAGCAAAGTGGACGGGGCGAGCTCCTACGAGCAGTACTTC.

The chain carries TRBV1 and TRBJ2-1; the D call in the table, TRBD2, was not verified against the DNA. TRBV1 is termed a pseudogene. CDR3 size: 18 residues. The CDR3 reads CTSSQDLDAAGGHNEQFF. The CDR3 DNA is TGCACCAGCAGCCAAGATCTTGATGCAGCGGGGGGTCACAATGAGCAGTTCTTC.

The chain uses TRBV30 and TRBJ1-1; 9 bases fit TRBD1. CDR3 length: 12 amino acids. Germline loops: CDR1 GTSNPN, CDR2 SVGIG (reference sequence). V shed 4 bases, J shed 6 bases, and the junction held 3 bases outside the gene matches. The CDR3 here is CAWNTGGPEAFF. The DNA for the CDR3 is TGTGCCTGGAATACAGGGGGCCCTGAAGCTTTCTTT.

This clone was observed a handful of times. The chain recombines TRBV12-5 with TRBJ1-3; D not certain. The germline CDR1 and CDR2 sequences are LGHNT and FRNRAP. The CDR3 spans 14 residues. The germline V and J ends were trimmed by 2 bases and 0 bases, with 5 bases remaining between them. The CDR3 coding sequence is TGTGCTAGTGGTTTGTCGGGCTCTGGAAACACCATATATTTT. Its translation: CASGLSGSGNTIYF.

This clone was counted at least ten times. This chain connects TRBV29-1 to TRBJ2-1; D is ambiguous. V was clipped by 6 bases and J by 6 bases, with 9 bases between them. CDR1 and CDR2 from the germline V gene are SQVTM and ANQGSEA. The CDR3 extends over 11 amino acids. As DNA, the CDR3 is TGCAGCGTGGAAAGTGGCAATGAGCAGTTCTTC. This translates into CSVESGNEQFF.

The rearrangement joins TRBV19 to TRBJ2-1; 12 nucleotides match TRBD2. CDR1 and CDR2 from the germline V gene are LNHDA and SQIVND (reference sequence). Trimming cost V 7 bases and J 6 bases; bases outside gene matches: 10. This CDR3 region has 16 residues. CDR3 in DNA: TGTGCCAGTACCCTGGCTAGCGGGGGGGCAGCCAATGAGCAGTTCTTC. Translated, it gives CASTLASGGAANEQFF.

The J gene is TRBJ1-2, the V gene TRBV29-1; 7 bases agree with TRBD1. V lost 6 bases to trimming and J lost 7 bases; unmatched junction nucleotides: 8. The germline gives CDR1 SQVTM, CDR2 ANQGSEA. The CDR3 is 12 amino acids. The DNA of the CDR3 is TGCAGCGTCATCCAGGGGGATGGTGGCTACACCTTC. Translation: CSVIQGDGGYTF.

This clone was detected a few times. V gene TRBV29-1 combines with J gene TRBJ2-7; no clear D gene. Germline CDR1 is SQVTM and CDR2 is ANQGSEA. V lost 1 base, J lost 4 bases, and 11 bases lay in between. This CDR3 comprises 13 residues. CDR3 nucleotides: TGCAGCGTTGAAGGATCAGGAAAATACGAGCAGTACTTC. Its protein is CSVEGSGKYEQYF.

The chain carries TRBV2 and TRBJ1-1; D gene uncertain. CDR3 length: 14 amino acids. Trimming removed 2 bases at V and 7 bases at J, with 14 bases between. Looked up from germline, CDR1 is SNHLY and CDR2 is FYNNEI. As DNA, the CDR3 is TGTGCCAGCAGTGAAACGCTCACAAACCTTGAAGCTTTCTTT. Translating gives CASSETLTNLEAFF. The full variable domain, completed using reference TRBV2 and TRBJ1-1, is EPEVTQTPSHQVTQMGQEVILRCVPISNHLYFYWYRQILGQKVEFLVSFYNNEISEKSEIFDDQFSVERPDGSNFTLKIRSTKLEDSAMYFCASSETLTNLEAFFGQGTRLTVV.

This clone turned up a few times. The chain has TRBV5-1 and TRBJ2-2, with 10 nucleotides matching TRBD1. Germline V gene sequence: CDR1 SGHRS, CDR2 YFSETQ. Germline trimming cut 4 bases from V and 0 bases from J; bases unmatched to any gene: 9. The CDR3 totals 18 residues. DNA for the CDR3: TGCGCCAGCAGCGACCGGACAGGGGGTTTTACGAACACCGGGGAGCTGTTTTTT. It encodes CASSDRTGGFTNTGELFF.

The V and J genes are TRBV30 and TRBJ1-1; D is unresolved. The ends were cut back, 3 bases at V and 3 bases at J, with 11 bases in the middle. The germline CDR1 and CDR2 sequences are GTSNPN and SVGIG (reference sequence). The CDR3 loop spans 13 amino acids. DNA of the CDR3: TGTGCCTGGAGGGCCACCTTGTACACTGAAGCTTTCTTT. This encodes CAWRATLYTEAFF.

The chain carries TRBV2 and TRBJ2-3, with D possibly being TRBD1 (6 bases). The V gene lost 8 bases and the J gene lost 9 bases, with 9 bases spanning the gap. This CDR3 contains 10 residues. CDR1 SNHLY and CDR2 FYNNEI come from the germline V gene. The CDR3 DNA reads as TGTGCCAGCTTTGGGGGCACGCAGTATTTT. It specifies CASFGGTQYF. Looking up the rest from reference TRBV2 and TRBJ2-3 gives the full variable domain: EPEVTQTPSHQVTQMGQEVILRCVPISNHLYFYWYRQILGQKVEFLVSFYNNEISEKSEIFDDQFSVERPDGSNFTLKIRSTKLEDSAMYFCASFGGTQYFGPGTRLTVL.

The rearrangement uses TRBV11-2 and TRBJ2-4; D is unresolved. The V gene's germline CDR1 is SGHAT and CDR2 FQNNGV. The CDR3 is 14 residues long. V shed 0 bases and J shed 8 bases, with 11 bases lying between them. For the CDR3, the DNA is TGTGCCAGCAGCTTAGAGGGCGCCGTGGACATTCAGTACTTC. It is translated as CASSLEGAVDIQYF.

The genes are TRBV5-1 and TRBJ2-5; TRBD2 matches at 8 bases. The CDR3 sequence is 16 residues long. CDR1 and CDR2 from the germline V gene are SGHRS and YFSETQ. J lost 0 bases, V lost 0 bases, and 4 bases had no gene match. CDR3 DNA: TGCGCCAGCAGCTTGGAGGCAGCGGGGGACCAAGAGACCCAGTACTTC. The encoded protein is CASSLEAAGDQETQYF.

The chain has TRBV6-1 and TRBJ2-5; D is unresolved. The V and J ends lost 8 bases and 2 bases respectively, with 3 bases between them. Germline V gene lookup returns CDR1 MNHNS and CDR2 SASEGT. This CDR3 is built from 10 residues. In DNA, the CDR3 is TGTGCCAGCCAACAAGAGACCCAGTACTTC. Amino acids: CASQQETQYF.

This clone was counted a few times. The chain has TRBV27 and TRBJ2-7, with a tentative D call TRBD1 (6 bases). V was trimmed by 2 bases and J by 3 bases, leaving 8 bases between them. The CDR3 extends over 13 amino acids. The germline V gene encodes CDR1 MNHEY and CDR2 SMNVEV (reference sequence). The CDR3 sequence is CASSLEQGYEQYF. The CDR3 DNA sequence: TGTGCCAGCAGTTTAGAACAGGGCTACGAGCAGTACTTC.

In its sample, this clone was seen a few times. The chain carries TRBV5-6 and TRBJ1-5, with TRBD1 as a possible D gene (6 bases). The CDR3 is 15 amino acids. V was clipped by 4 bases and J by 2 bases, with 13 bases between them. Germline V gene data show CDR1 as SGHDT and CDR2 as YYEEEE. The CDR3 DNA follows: TGTGCCAGCAGCCTGGGGGCGCAGGGCAATCAGCCCCAGCATTTT. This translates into CASSLGAQGNQPQHF.

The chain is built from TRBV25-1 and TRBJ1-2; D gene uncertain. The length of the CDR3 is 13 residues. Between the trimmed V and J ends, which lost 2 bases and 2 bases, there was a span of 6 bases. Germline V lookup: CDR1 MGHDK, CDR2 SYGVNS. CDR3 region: CASSEPDNYGYTF. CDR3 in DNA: TGTGCCAGCAGTGAACCAGACAACTATGGCTACACCTTC.

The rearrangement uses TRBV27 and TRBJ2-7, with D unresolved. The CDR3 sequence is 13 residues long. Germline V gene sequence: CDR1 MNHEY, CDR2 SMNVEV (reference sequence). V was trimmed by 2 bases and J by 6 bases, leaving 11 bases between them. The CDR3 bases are TGTGCCAGCAGTTTAAGTTCGACGTCCGAGCAGTACTTC. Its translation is CASSLSSTSEQYF.

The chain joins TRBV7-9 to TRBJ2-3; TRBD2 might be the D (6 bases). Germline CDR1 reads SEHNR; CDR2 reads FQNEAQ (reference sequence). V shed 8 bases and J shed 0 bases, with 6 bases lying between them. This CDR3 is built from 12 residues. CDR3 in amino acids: CASGTSTDTQYF. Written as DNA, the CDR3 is TGTGCCAGCGGGACTAGCACAGATACGCAGTATTTT. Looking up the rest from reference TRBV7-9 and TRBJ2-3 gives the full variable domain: DTGVSQNPRHKITKRGQNVTFRCDPISEHNRLYWYRQTLGQGPEFLTYFQNEAQLEKSRLLSDRFSAERPKGSFSTLEIQRTEQGDSAMYLCASGTSTDTQYFGPGTRLTVL.

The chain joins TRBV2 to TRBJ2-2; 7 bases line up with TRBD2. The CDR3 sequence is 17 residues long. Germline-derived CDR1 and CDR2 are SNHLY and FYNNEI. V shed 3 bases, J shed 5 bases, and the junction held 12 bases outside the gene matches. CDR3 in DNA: TGTGCCAGCAGTGATAAGGCTAGCGGTACGGATACCGGGGAGCTGTTTTTT. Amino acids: CASSDKASGTDTGELFF.